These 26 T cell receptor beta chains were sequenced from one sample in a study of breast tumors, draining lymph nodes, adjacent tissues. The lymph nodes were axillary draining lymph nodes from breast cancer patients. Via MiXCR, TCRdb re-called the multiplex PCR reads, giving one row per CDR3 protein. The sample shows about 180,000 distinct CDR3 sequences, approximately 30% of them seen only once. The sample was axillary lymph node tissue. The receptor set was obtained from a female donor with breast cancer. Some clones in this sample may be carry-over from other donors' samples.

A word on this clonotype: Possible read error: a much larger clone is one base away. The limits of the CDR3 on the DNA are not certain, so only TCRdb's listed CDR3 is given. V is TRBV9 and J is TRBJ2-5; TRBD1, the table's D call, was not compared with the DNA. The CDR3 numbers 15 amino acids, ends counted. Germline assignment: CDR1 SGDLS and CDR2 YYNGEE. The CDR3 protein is CASSVGGGSQETPYF.

In nucleotides, the CDR3 is TGTGCCAGCAGCTTTCACCTAGGGATAAATGAGCAGTTCTTC. Its translation is CASSFHLGINEQFF. This chain joins TRBV7-8 and TRBJ2-1; D unclear. The CDR3 extends over 14 amino acids. Trimming left V 3 bases short and J 7 bases short, with 13 bases between. Germline loops: CDR1 SGHVS, CDR2 FQNEAQ.

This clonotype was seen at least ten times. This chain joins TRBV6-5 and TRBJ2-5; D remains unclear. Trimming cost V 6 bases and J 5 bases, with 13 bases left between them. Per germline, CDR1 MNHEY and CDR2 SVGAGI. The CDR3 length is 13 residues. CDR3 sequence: CASRLDVGETQYF. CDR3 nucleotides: TGTGCCAGCAGATTAGACGTGGGGGAGACCCAGTACTTC.

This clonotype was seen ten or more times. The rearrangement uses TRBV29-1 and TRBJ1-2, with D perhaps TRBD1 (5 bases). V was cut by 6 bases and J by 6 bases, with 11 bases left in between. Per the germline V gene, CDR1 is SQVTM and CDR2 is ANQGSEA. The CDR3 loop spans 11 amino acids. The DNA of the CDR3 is TGCAGCGTGGGGGGGGTAGATGGCTACACCTTC. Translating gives CSVGGVDGYTF.

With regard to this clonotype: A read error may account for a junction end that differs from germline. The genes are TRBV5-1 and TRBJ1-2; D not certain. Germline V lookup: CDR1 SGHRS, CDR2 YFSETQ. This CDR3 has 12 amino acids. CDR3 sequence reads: CAGSPRGYGYTF. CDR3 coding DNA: TGCGCCGGCAGCCCACGGGGCTATGGCTACACCTTC.

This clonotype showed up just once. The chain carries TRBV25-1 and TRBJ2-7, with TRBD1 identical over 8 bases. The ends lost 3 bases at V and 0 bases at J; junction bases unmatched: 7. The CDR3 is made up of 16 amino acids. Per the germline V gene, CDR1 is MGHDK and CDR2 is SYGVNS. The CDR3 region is CASSDAGRGPSYEQYF. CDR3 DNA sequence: TGTGCCAGCAGTGATGCGGGCAGGGGGCCCTCCTACGAGCAGTACTTC.

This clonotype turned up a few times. DNA for the CDR3: TGTGCCAGCAGTTTATCGGACAGGGGGTTAGGCGAGCAGTACTTC. It is translated as CASSLSDRGLGEQYF. The chain carries TRBV28 and TRBJ2-7; 10 positions agree with TRBD1. Germline V gene lookup returns CDR1 MDHEN and CDR2 SYDVKM. V shed 1 base and J 6 bases; nucleotides not matched to a gene: 6. The CDR3 contains 15 residues.

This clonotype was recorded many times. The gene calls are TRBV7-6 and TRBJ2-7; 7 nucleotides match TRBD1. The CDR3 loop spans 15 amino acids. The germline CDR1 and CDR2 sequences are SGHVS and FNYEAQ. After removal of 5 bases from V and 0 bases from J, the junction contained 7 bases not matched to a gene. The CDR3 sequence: CASSSEGTASYEQYF. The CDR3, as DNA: TGTGCCAGCAGCAGCGAAGGGACAGCCTCCTACGAGCAGTACTTC.

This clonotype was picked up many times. The CDR3: CASSLGLKETQYF. The CDR3, as DNA: TGTGCCAGCAGCTTGGGCCTAAAAGAGACCCAGTACTTC. The chain employs TRBV7-8 and TRBJ2-5; D remains unclear. The CDR3 loop spans 13 amino acids. Trimming cost V 3 bases and J 3 bases, with 8 bases left between them. The germline gives CDR1 SGHVS, CDR2 FQNEAQ.

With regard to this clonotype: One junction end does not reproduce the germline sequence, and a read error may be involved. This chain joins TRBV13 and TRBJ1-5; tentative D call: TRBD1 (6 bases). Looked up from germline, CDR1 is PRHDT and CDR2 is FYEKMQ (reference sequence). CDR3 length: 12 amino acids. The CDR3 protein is CASRLGGQPQHF. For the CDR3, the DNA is TGTGCCAGCCGCTTAGGGGGTCAGCCCCAGCATTTT.

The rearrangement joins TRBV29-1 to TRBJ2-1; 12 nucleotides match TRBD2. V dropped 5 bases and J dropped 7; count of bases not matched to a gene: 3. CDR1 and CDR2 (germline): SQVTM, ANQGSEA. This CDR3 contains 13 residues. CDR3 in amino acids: CSVRTSGKNEQFF. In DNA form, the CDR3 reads TGCAGCGTTCGGACTAGCGGGAAGAATGAGCAGTTCTTC.

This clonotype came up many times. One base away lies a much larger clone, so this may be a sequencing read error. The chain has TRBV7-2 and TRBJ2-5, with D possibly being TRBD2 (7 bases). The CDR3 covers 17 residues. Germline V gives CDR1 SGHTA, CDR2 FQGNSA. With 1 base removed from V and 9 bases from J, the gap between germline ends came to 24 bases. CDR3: CASSLEYAGARGEPQYF. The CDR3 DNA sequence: TGTGCCAGCAGCTTAGAGTATGCGGGGGCGAGAGGGGAGCCCCAGTACTTC. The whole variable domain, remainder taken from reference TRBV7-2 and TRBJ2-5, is GAGVSQSPSNKVTEKGKDVELRCDPISGHTALYWYRQSLGQGLEFLIYFQGNSAPDKSGLPSDRFSAERTGGSVSTLTIQRTQQEDSAVYLCASSLEYAGARGEPQYFGPGTRLLVL.

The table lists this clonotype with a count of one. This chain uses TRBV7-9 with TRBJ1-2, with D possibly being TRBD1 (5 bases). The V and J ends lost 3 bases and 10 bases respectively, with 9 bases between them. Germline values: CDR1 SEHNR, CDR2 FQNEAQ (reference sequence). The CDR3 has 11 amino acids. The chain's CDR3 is CASSFGGFYTF. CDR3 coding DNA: TGTGCCAGCAGCTTCGGGGGATTCTACACCTTC.

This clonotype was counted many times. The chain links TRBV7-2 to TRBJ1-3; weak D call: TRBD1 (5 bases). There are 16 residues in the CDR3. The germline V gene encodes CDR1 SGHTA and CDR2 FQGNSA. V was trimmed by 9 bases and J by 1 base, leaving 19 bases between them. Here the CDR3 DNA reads TGTGCCAGTCGAAGGGGAATGAGTGCTTCTGGAAACACCATATATTTT. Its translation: CASRRGMSASGNTIYF.

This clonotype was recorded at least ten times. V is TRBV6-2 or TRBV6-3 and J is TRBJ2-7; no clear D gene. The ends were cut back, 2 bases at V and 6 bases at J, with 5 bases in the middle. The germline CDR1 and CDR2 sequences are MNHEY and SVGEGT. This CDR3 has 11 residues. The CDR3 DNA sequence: TGTGCCAGCAGTTACGGTTCCGAGCAGTACTTC. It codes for CASSYGSEQYF.

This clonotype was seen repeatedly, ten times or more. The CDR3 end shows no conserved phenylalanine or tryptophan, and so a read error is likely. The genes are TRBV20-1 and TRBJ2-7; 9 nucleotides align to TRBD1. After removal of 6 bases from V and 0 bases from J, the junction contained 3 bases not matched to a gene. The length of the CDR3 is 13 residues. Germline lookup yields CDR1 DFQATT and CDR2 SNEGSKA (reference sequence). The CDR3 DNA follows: TGCAGTGCCACGACAGGGGGCTCCTACGAGCAGTACCTC. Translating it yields CSATTGGSYEQYL.

CDR3 sequence (DNA): TGTGCCAGCAGTGAGGAGGACTATGGCTACACCTTC. This sequence encodes CASSEEDYGYTF. The gene calls are TRBV2 and TRBJ1-2; D ambiguous. Germline V gene sequence: CDR1 SNHLY, CDR2 FYNNEI. The CDR3 consists of 12 residues. Trimming removed 3 bases at V and 3 bases at J, with 5 bases between. The full variable domain, with the rest looked up from reference TRBV2 and TRBJ1-2, is EPEVTQTPSHQVTQMGQEVILRCVPISNHLYFYWYRQILGQKVEFLVSFYNNEISEKSEIFDDQFSVERPDGSNFTLKIRSTKLEDSAMYFCASSEEDYGYTFGSGTRLTVV.

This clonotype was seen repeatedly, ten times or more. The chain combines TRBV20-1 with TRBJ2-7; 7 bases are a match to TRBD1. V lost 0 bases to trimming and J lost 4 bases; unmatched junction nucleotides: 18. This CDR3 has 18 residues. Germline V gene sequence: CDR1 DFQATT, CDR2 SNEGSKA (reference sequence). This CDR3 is CSARDLAGQATHPYEQYF. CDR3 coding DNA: TGCAGTGCTAGAGATCTTGCTGGACAGGCCACCCACCCATACGAGCAGTACTTC.

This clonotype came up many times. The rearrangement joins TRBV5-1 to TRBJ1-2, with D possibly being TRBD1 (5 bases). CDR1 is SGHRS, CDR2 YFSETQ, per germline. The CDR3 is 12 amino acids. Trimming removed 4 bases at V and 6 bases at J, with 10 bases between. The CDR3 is CASSPQGDGYTF. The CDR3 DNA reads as TGCGCCAGCAGCCCGCAGGGAGATGGCTACACCTTC.

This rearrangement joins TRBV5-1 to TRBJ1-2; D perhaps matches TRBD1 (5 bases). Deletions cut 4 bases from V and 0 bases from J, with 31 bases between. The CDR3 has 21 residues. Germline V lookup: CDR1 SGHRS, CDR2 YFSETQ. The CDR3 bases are TGCGCCAGCAGCGAGAACATGGGGGTGGCTATATTCTTATGTGCTAACTATGGCTACACCTTC. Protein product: CASSENMGVAIFLCANYGYTF.

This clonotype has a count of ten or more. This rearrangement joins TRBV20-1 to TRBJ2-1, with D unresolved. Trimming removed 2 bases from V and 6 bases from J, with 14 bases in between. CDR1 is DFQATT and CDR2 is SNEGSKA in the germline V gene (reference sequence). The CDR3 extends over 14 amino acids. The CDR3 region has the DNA TGCAGTGCTAGATTACAAGGCGGCTCCAATGAGCAGTTCTTC. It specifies CSARLQGGSNEQFF.

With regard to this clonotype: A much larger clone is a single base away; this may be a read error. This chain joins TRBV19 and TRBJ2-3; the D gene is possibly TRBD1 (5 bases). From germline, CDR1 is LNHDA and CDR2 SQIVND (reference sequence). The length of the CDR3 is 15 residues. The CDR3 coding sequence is TGTGCCAATAGTATATTAGGGGTTCCCACAGATACGCAGTATTTT. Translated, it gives CANSILGVPTDTQYF.

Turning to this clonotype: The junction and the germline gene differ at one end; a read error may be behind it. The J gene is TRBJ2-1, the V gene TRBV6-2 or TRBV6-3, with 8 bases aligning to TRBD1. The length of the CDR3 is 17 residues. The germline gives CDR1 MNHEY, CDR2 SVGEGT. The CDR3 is CASSHSNRDRWHNEQFF. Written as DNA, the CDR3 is TGTGCCAGCAGTCACTCGAATCGGGACAGGTGGCACAATGAGCAGTTCTTC.

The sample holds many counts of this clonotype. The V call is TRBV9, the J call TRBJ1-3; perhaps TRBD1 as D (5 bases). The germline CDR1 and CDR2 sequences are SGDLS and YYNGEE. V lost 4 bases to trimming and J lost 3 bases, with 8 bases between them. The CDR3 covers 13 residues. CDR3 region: CASSRTGGNTIYF. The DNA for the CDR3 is TGTGCCAGCAGCAGAACAGGTGGAAACACCATATATTTT.

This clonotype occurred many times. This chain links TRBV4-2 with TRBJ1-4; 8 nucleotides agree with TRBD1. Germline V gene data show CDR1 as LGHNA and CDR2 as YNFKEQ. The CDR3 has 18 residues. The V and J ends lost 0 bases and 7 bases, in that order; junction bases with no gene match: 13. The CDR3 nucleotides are TGTGCCAGCAGCCAAGAGGGACAGGCGGCCCGATGGTTTGAAAAACTGTTTTTT. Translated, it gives CASSQEGQAARWFEKLFF.

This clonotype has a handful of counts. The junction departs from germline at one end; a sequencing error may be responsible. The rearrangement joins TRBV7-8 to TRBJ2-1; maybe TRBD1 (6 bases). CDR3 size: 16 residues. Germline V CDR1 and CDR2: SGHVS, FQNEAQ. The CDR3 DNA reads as TGTGCCAGCAGCTTAGGGAACAGGGAATTTTTCAATGAGCAGTCCTTC. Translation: CASSLGNREFFNEQSF.